Each of the 26 T cell receptor beta chains below was sequenced from the same sample in a study of graft-versus-host responses after intestinal transplantation. Measured with immunoSEQ multiplex PCR; TCRdb has only the in-frame clones, and not every one. Among under 20,000 clones listed, around nine tenths were seen once. Sequencing used bone marrow, obtained around 130 days after transplant. These receptors came from a human patient who received an intestinal transplant, so some T cells may come from the graft donor.

The genes are TRBV21-1 and TRBJ2-2; the table's D call TRBD2 went unverified against the DNA. TRBV21-1 has pseudogene status. This CDR3 region has 14 residues. CDR3 nucleotides: TGTGCCAGCCGCTGGGAGTCGAACACCGGGGAGCTGTTTTTT. It yields the protein CASRWESNTGELFF.

Turning to this clone: At the DNA level, this CDR3 is encoded by other sequences in the same sample as well. The chain couples TRBV19 to TRBJ1-3; D is undetermined. Germline V gene lookup returns CDR1 LNHDA and CDR2 SQIVND (reference sequence). V lost 8 bases and J lost 13, with 15 bases in between. The CDR3 runs 11 residues. The CDR3 nucleotides read TGTGCCAGTGGTACGATAAGCACAATATATTTT. This gives the protein CASGTISTIYF.

V is TRBV5-1 and J is TRBJ2-3, with 13 bases that match TRBD2. This CDR3 is 18 amino acids long. J lost 3 bases, V lost 3 bases, and 10 bases had no gene match. The germline CDR1 and CDR2 sequences are SGHRS and YFSETQ. CDR3 DNA sequence: TGCGCCAGCAGCTCCCTTACTAGCGGGAGGGCCGATACAGATACGCAGTATTTT. Translating it yields CASSSLTSGRADTDTQYF.

The chain uses TRBV6-5 and TRBJ1-5; 7 positions agree with TRBD1. Looked up from germline, CDR1 is MNHEY and CDR2 is SVGAGI. This CDR3 is built from 16 residues. V lost 0 bases to trimming and J lost 7 bases; unmatched junction nucleotides: 9. The CDR3 region is CASSYSRDRVGQPQHF. CDR3 nucleotide sequence: TGTGCCAGCAGTTACTCGAGAGACAGGGTCGGACAGCCCCAGCATTTT.

The gene calls are TRBV19 and TRBJ1-5, with 10 bases that match TRBD1. Unmatched junction bases numbered 5, after V lost 4 bases and J lost 5 bases. The CDR3 covers 15 residues. CDR1 is LNHDA and CDR2 is SQIVND in the germline V gene (reference sequence). The DNA for the CDR3 is TGTGCCAGTAGTAGGGATGACAGGGGGCATCAGCCCCAGCATTTT. This sequence encodes CASSRDDRGHQPQHF.

This sequence joins TRBV4-1 and TRBJ1-1; TRBD1 aligns across 10 bases. This CDR3 region has 14 residues. Germline values: CDR1 MGHRA, CDR2 YSYEKL. V shed 1 base, J shed 6 bases, and the junction held 2 bases outside the gene matches. CDR3 region: CASSQAGTGAEAFF. CDR3 DNA: TGCGCCAGCAGCCAAGCAGGGACAGGGGCTGAAGCTTTCTTT.

The chain has TRBV27 and TRBJ1-2, with no clear D. V lost 0 bases and J 4 bases, leaving 6 bases between the germline ends. This CDR3 is built from 13 residues. Germline CDR1 is MNHEY and CDR2 is SMNVEV (reference sequence). The CDR3 nucleotides read TGTGCCAGCAGTTTATCCAGCGGCTATGGCTACACCTTC. This encodes CASSLSSGYGYTF.

The chain recombines TRBV2 with TRBJ1-4; 8 bases match TRBD1. The CDR3 totals 16 residues. Germline V gene data show CDR1 as SNHLY and CDR2 as FYNNEI. Unmatched junction bases numbered 10, after V lost 6 bases and J lost 4 bases. This chain's CDR3 is CASSESGTGDNEKLFF. CDR3 nucleotide sequence: TGTGCCAGCAGCGAAAGCGGGACAGGCGATAATGAAAAACTGTTTTTT.

This clone occurred a few times. As DNA, the CDR3 is TGTGCCAGCAGCGGACAGGGGGCCGGGGAGCTGTTTTTT. Translating gives CASSGQGAGELFF. The chain carries TRBV9 and TRBJ2-2; 9 bases line up with TRBD1. J gave up 6 bases and V 3 bases, and 0 bases lay outside the gene matches. The germline V gene encodes CDR1 SGDLS and CDR2 YYNGEE. The CDR3 covers 13 residues.

The chain employs TRBV19 and TRBJ2-1; no definite D call. Germline V lookup: CDR1 LNHDA, CDR2 SQIVND (reference sequence). The CDR3 consists of 17 residues. V lost 5 bases to trimming and J lost 2 bases, with 19 bases between them. The CDR3 spells CASSFYRGPLAYNEQFF. CDR3 nucleotide sequence: TGTGCCAGTAGTTTTTACCGAGGACCGCTGGCCTACAATGAGCAGTTCTTC.

The chain carries TRBV19 and TRBJ2-1, with TRBD1 identical over 8 bases. Trimming removed 4 bases from V and 15 bases from J; junction bases left unmatched: 5. From germline, CDR1 is LNHDA and CDR2 SQIVND (reference sequence). This CDR3 has 11 amino acids. CDR3 sequence: CASSTGQVLFF. CDR3 sequence (DNA): TGTGCCAGTAGTACGGGACAGGTCCTGTTCTTC.

This chain uses TRBV2 with TRBJ1-6; D might be TRBD1 (5 bases). CDR1 SNHLY and CDR2 FYNNEI come from the germline V gene. Trimming took 3 bases from V and 9 from J, leaving 9 bases between them. This CDR3 spans 13 amino acids. This CDR3 is CASSEQGTSPLHF. Written as DNA, the CDR3 is TGTGCCAGCAGTGAGCAGGGTACTTCACCCCTCCACTTT.

This chain uses TRBV11-1 with TRBJ1-5; 8 nucleotides match TRBD1. Germline CDR1 is SGHAT and CDR2 is FQDESV (reference sequence). The CDR3 totals 14 residues. Unmatched junction bases numbered 4, after V lost 5 bases and J lost 4 bases. Here the CDR3 DNA reads TGTGCCAGCAGCCTTGACAGGGGTAATCAGCCCCAGCATTTT. It codes for CASSLDRGNQPQHF.

The chain links TRBV27 to TRBJ2-1; D may be TRBD1 or TRBD2 (5 bases each). The CDR3 extends over 15 amino acids. The V and J ends lost 3 bases and 3 bases respectively, with 12 bases between them. CDR1 and CDR2 (germline): MNHEY, SMNVEV (reference sequence). In DNA, the CDR3 is TGTGCCAGCAGTTTTGGGGGAGATTACTACAATGAGCAGTTCTTC. This encodes CASSFGGDYYNEQFF.

The gene calls are TRBV9 and TRBJ2-1; no definite D call. In germline, CDR1 is SGDLS, CDR2 YYNGEE. There are 16 residues in the CDR3. The V and J ends lost 3 bases and 4 bases respectively, with 17 bases between them. The DNA for the CDR3 is TGTGCCAGCAGCGCCCATTGGATCAGGAATTACAATGAGCAGTTCTTC. Translation: CASSAHWIRNYNEQFF.

The genes are TRBV6-1 and TRBJ1-4; TRBD1 matches at 7 bases. Trimming removed 0 bases from V and 8 bases from J; junction bases left unmatched: 6. This CDR3 region has 15 residues. Germline lookup yields CDR1 MNHNS and CDR2 SASEGT. The CDR3 nucleotides are TGTGCCAGCAGTGAAGCGGCAGGGGGAGGGGAAAAACTGTTTTTT. It codes for CASSEAAGGGEKLFF.

V is TRBV10-1 and J is TRBJ2-3, with 9 bases matching TRBD1. Germline loops: CDR1 WNHNN, CDR2 SYGVQD (reference sequence). The CDR3 spans 15 residues. V trimming: 4 bases; J trimming: 4 bases; junction bases outside the gene matches: 6. CDR3 bases: TGCGCCAGCAGTGTTTCGGGACAGGGTTCAGATACGCAGTATTTT. It translates to CASSVSGQGSDTQYF.

The chain carries TRBV7-9 and TRBJ2-1; TRBD2 aligns across 11 bases. CDR1 and CDR2 (germline): SEHNR, FQNEAQ (reference sequence). CDR3 length equals 14 residues. The ends lost 5 bases at V and 4 bases at J; junction bases unmatched: 1. The DNA for the CDR3 is TGTGCCAGCAGCGGGACTAGCGGATACAATGAGCAGTTCTTC. Amino acids: CASSGTSGYNEQFF.

This rearrangement joins TRBV5-1 to TRBJ2-5, with D hard to call. Germline-derived CDR1 and CDR2 are SGHRS and YFSETQ. Trimming shortened V by 3 bases and J by 3 bases, and 3 bases separated the two germline ends. CDR3 length: 11 residues. The CDR3 spells CASSSKETQYF. CDR3 bases: TGCGCCAGCAGCTCCAAAGAGACCCAGTACTTC. Using reference TRBV5-1 and TRBJ2-5 for the parts outside the CDR3, the full variable domain is KAGVTQTPRYLIKTRGQQVTLSCSPISGHRSVSWYQQTPGQGLQFLFEYFSETQRNKGNFPGRFSGRQFSNSRSEMNVSTLELGDSALYLCASSSKETQYFGPGTRLLVL.

Only one count was recorded for this clone. The chain carries TRBV10-1 and TRBJ2-7, with TRBD1 matching 10 bases. The junction had 4 bases not matched to a gene; V was cut back by 3 bases and J by 2 bases. The CDR3 length is 15 residues. CDR1 is WNHNN, CDR2 SYGVQD, per germline (reference sequence). The CDR3 region is CASSDRTGGTYEQYF. As DNA, the CDR3 is TGCGCCAGCAGTGACCGGACAGGGGGGACCTACGAGCAGTACTTC.

This chain joins TRBV5-1 and TRBJ2-3; D may be TRBD1 (5 bases). The germline V and J ends were trimmed by 2 bases and 4 bases, with 8 bases remaining between them. Per germline, CDR1 SGHRS and CDR2 YFSETQ. The CDR3 covers 13 residues. CDR3 amino acids: CASSFQTADTQYF. The CDR3 DNA reads TGCGCCAGCAGCTTCCAGACAGCAGATACGCAGTATTTT.

The rearrangement uses TRBV14 and TRBJ1-2; tentatively, D is TRBD1 (6 bases). The CDR3 contains 16 residues. V gave up 0 bases and J gave up 4 bases, with 15 bases separating them. In germline, CDR1 is SGHDN, CDR2 FVKESK. CDR3 coding DNA: TGTGCCAGCAGCCAAGATCTGGGGCGGACAGTCTATGGCTACACCTTC. Amino acids: CASSQDLGRTVYGYTF.

This CDR3 is CASSPNAPGPPTHEQYF. The CDR3 DNA sequence: TGTGCCAGCAGCCCTAACGCCCCCGGGCCGCCTACCCACGAGCAGTACTTC. V gene TRBV7-9 combines with J gene TRBJ2-7, with D unresolved. Germline-derived CDR1 and CDR2 are SEHNR and FQNEAQ (reference sequence). V was pared by 5 bases and J by 5 bases, with 25 bases between. CDR3 length: 17 amino acids.

The chain has TRBV23-1 and TRBJ2-2; no clear D gene. TRBV23-1 belongs to the ORF category, with a function that is uncertain. V lost 0 bases, J lost 4 bases, and 9 bases lay in between. The CDR3 consists of 15 residues. The CDR3 is CASSQSAELTGELFF. CDR3 DNA sequence: TGCGCCAGCAGTCAATCGGCGGAGCTCACCGGGGAGCTGTTTTTT.

This chain joins TRBV5-1 and TRBJ1-3, with 7 bases lining up with TRBD1. The V and J ends lost 0 bases and 8 bases, in that order; junction bases with no gene match: 8. The CDR3 has 15 amino acids. Looked up from germline, CDR1 is SGHRS and CDR2 is YFSETQ. CDR3 loop: CASSLEGAGGDTIYF. Written as DNA, the CDR3 is TGCGCCAGCAGCTTGGAGGGGGCAGGGGGAGACACCATATATTTT. Using reference TRBV5-1 and TRBJ1-3 for the parts outside the CDR3, the full variable domain is KAGVTQTPRYLIKTRGQQVTLSCSPISGHRSVSWYQQTPGQGLQFLFEYFSETQRNKGNFPGRFSGRQFSNSRSEMNVSTLELGDSALYLCASSLEGAGGDTIYFGEGSWLTVV.

The V gene is TRBV2, the J gene TRBJ2-7; D is unresolved. The V end lost 4 bases, the J end lost 3 bases, and 7 bases lay between the germline ends. The germline gives CDR1 SNHLY, CDR2 FYNNEI. This CDR3 region has 12 residues. The CDR3 sequence is CASSGKGYEQYF. For the CDR3, the DNA is TGTGCCAGCAGTGGTAAGGGCTACGAGCAGTACTTC.